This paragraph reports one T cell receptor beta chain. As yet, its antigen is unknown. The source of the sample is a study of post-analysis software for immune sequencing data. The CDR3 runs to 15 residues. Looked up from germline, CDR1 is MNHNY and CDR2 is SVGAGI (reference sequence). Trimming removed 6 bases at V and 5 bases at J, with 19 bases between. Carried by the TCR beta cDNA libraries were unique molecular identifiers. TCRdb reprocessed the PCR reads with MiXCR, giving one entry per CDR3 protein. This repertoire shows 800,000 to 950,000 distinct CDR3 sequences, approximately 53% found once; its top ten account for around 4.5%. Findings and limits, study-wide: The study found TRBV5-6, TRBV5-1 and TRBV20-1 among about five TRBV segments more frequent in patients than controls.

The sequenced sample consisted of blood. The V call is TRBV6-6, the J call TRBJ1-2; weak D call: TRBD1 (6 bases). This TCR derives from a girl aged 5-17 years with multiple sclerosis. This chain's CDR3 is CASRLQGSNLYGYTF. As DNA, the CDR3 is TGTGCCAGCAGACTTCAGGGGTCCAACCTTTATGGCTACACCTTC.